This T cell receptor (beta chain) emerged from a study of blood T cell repertoires in COVID-19. At the level of the study: Samples taken during acute and convalescent COVID-19 were collected in the United States, Italy and Spain. PBMCs, B-cell-depleted T cells, or T cells were the source of the cDNA or gDNA that made up the material.

The repertoire was sequenced with immunoSEQ multiplex PCR; TCRdb's copy has only in-frame clones and lacks some. The sample includes about 21,000 clones, about 83% seen only once; the top ten take 5.5% to 8%. Germline CDR1 and CDR2: GTSNPN and SVGIG (reference sequence). Trimming took off 0 bases at V and 4 bases at J, with 9 bases between the two ends. The CDR3 covers 13 residues. This clone has a handful of counts. The clonotype originates from a human donor in a cohort sampled during active COVID-19. V usage is TRBV30 and J usage is TRBJ1-2; D may be TRBD1 (5 bases). Input material: peripheral blood. For the CDR3, the DNA is TGTGCCTGGAGTGTTGGGGCCTCCTATGGCTACACCTTC. Translation gives CAWSVGASYGYTF.